Listed here are 20 T cell receptor beta chains from one sample, sequenced in a study of pediatric ulcerative colitis. The rectum was sampled with one to two pinch biopsies at colonoscopy. The table came from immunoSEQ multiplex PCR; TCRdb's copy has only in-frame clones and leaves some out. The table includes over 30,000 clones, roughly 81% detected once. Material for sequencing was gut tissue. These TCRs come from a boy aged 5-17 years with mild ulcerative colitis.

The genes are TRBV11-1 and TRBJ2-3, with TRBD2 as a possible D gene (5 bases). V gave up 2 bases and J gave up 3 bases, with 9 bases separating them. The CDR3 is 14 residues long. The V gene's germline CDR1 is SGHAT and CDR2 FQDESV (reference sequence). This CDR3 reads CASSLNRGTDTQYF. DNA of the CDR3: TGTGCCAGCAGCTTAAACCGGGGTACAGATACGCAGTATTTT. The variable domain in full, completed from reference TRBV11-1 and TRBJ2-3, reads EAEVAQSPRYKITEKSQAVAFWCDPISGHATLYWYRQILGQGPELLVQFQDESVVDDSQLPKDRFSAERLKGVDSTLKIQPAELGDSAMYLCASSLNRGTDTQYFGPGTRLTVL.

The chain carries TRBV14 and TRBJ2-7; 9 bases are shared with TRBD2. CDR3 size: 17 residues. Trimming removed 7 bases from V and 3 bases from J; junction bases left unmatched: 16. CDR1 is SGHDN and CDR2 is FVKESK in the germline V gene. CDR3 DNA sequence: TGTGCCAGCACCTCAAGGAGGGCGCGGGGGGGCGTCTACGAGCAGTACTTC. Translated, it gives CASTSRRARGGVYEQYF.

The chain recombines TRBV7-2 with TRBJ1-5, with D possibly being TRBD1 (5 bases). The CDR3 loop spans 15 amino acids. Trimming removed 1 base at V and 5 bases at J, with 12 bases between. Germline V lookup: CDR1 SGHTA, CDR2 FQGNSA. The CDR3 sequence: CASSLVSVGDQPQHF. The CDR3 nucleotides are TGTGCCAGCAGCTTAGTGTCTGTGGGGGATCAGCCCCAGCATTTT. Complete variable domain (other parts from reference TRBV7-2 and TRBJ1-5): GAGVSQSPSNKVTEKGKDVELRCDPISGHTALYWYRQSLGQGLEFLIYFQGNSAPDKSGLPSDRFSAERTGGSVSTLTIQRTQQEDSAVYLCASSLVSVGDQPQHFGDGTRLSIL.

The chain recombines TRBV4-1 with TRBJ1-2; perhaps TRBD1 as D (6 bases). V gave up 0 bases and J gave up 8 bases, with 10 bases separating them. CDR1 and CDR2 from the germline V gene are MGHRA and YSYEKL. CDR3 length: 13 amino acids. The CDR3 protein is CASSQDPGEGYTF. In DNA, the CDR3 is TGCGCCAGCAGCCAAGATCCAGGGGAAGGCTACACCTTC.

The CDR3 bases are TGCAGCGCTCGTGGAGACAGTGCCTACGAGCAGTACTTC. Translation gives CSARGDSAYEQYF. The rearrangement uses TRBV29-1 and TRBJ2-7; D may be TRBD1 (5 bases). CDR1 and CDR2 from the germline V gene are SQVTM and ANQGSEA. V lost 7 bases, J lost 2 bases, and 15 bases lay in between. This CDR3 spans 13 amino acids.

The chain has TRBV6-1 and TRBJ2-3, with D possibly called TRBD1 or TRBD2 (6 bases each). V shed 3 bases and J shed 3 bases, with 13 bases lying between them. The CDR3 has 15 amino acids. Germline CDR1 and CDR2: MNHNS and SASEGT. This CDR3 reads CASSDWGARTDTQYF. DNA of the CDR3: TGTGCCAGCAGTGACTGGGGGGCTAGGACAGATACGCAGTATTTT.

The J gene is TRBJ1-2, the V gene TRBV5-1, with D possibly TRBD1 on 5 matching bases. CDR1 and CDR2 from the germline V gene are SGHRS and YFSETQ. The CDR3 is made up of 15 amino acids. V lost 0 bases and J lost 4, with 13 bases in between. The CDR3 sequence: CASSLDGDEGYGYTF. CDR3 coding DNA: TGCGCCAGCAGCTTGGACGGGGACGAAGGCTATGGCTACACCTTC. Based on the CDR3 plus reference TRBV5-1 and TRBJ1-2, the full variable domain is KAGVTQTPRYLIKTRGQQVTLSCSPISGHRSVSWYQQTPGQGLQFLFEYFSETQRNKGNFPGRFSGRQFSNSRSEMNVSTLELGDSALYLCASSLDGDEGYGYTFGSGTRLTVV.

The CDR3 DNA follows: TGCGCCAGCGGGTCGTCAGCGTCACATTTGAACACTGAAGCTTTCTTT. It yields the protein CASGSSASHLNTEAFF. The chain combines TRBV10-2 with TRBJ1-1; D remains unclear. V lost 8 bases to trimming and J lost 0 bases, with 19 bases between them. Germline V lookup: CDR1 WSHSY, CDR2 SAAADI. The CDR3 sequence is 16 residues long.

The J gene is TRBJ1-1, the V gene TRBV4-1; D gene uncertain. Trimming shortened V by 4 bases and J by 0 bases, and 12 bases separated the two germline ends. There are 15 residues in the CDR3. Germline assignment: CDR1 MGHRA and CDR2 YSYEKL. DNA for the CDR3: TGCGCCAGCAGCCCCTCTCCTCACATGAACACTGAAGCTTTCTTT. It translates to CASSPSPHMNTEAFF.

The chain links TRBV5-1 to TRBJ1-2, with a weak D call TRBD1 (5 bases). The CDR3 spans 13 residues. V lost 4 bases to trimming and J lost 4 bases, with 11 bases between them. CDR1 and CDR2 from the germline V gene are SGHRS and YFSETQ. CDR3 in DNA: TGCGCCAGCAGCCTGGGGACCGCCTATGGCTACACCTTC. This translates into CASSLGTAYGYTF. Based on the CDR3 plus reference TRBV5-1 and TRBJ1-2, the full variable domain is KAGVTQTPRYLIKTRGQQVTLSCSPISGHRSVSWYQQTPGQGLQFLFEYFSETQRNKGNFPGRFSGRQFSNSRSEMNVSTLELGDSALYLCASSLGTAYGYTFGSGTRLTVV.

This clone was recorded only once. The V gene is TRBV6-1, the J gene TRBJ1-2, with a possible D match to TRBD1 (5 bases). The V end lost 4 bases, the J end lost 2 bases, and 11 bases lay between the germline ends. The CDR3 has 14 residues. Per the germline V gene, CDR1 is MNHNS and CDR2 is SASEGT. The CDR3 loop reads CASSVGGGNYGYTF. The CDR3 nucleotides are TGTGCCAGCAGTGTCGGGGGTGGGAACTATGGCTACACCTTC.

The chain links TRBV6-1 to TRBJ1-2; no clear D gene. This CDR3 contains 14 residues. Germline CDR1 and CDR2: MNHNS and SASEGT. V was trimmed by 2 bases and J by 0 bases, leaving 7 bases between them. CDR3 in DNA: TGTGCCAGCAGTGAACACCGTACTAACTATGGCTACACCTTC. Its translation is CASSEHRTNYGYTF.

V and J are TRBV5-6 and TRBJ1-6, with TRBD1 identical over 7 bases. Germline CDR1 and CDR2: SGHDT and YYEEEE. CDR3 length: 13 amino acids. With 7 bases clipped from V and 10 bases from J, the junction kept 8 bases outside the gene matches. CDR3 coding DNA: TGTGCCAGCGGCCACAGGGGTGAATCACCCCTCCACTTT. This encodes CASGHRGESPLHF.

This chain connects TRBV5-4 to TRBJ2-3; 8 bases are shared with TRBD2. CDR3 size: 16 residues. In germline, CDR1 is SGHNT, CDR2 YYREEE (reference sequence). Losses at the gene ends were 1 base for V and 4 bases for J; bases not matched to a gene: 8. CDR3 nucleotides: TGTGCCAGCAGCTTGCCGGGACTAGTTAATTCAGATACGCAGTATTTT. Its translation is CASSLPGLVNSDTQYF.

As for this clone: Other nucleotide sequences in the sample specify the same CDR3. The rearrangement joins TRBV5-8 to TRBJ1-1; D remains ambiguous. The CDR3 runs 13 residues. The V gene's germline CDR1 is SGHTS and CDR2 YDEGEE. Trimming removed 0 bases at V and 2 bases at J, with 5 bases between. As DNA, the CDR3 is TGTGCCAGCAGCTTGGACCGTAACACTGAAGCTTTCTTT. This codes for CASSLDRNTEAFF. Complete variable domain (other parts from reference TRBV5-8 and TRBJ1-1): EAGVTQSPTHLIKTRGQQATLRCSPISGHTSVYWYQQALGLGLQFLLWYDEGEERNRGNFPPRFSGRQFPNYSSELNVNALELEDSALYLCASSLDRNTEAFFGQGTRLTVV.

The chain has TRBV6-5 and TRBJ1-5; D is perhaps TRBD1 (6 bases). The CDR3 contains 15 residues. V gave up 6 bases and J gave up 3 bases, with 15 bases separating them. Germline loops: CDR1 MNHEY, CDR2 SVGAGI. DNA for the CDR3: TGTGCCAGCAGGACCGGGACATTTGACAATCAGCCCCAGCATTTT. As protein: CASRTGTFDNQPQHF.

This clone appeared a few times. This sequence joins TRBV7-2 and TRBJ1-6, with no clear D. Germline CDR1 is SGHTA and CDR2 is FQGNSA. This CDR3 has 15 amino acids. V dropped 1 base and J dropped 7 bases, with 11 bases sitting between them. The CDR3 bases are TGTGCCAGCAGCTTAGTAGGGTTTGGGAATTCACCCCTCCACTTT. Its translation: CASSLVGFGNSPLHF.

The rearrangement links TRBV5-1 to TRBJ2-3, with D perhaps TRBD2 (6 bases). This CDR3 spans 14 amino acids. Germline assignment: CDR1 SGHRS and CDR2 YFSETQ. The germline V and J ends were trimmed by 2 bases and 2 bases, with 9 bases remaining between them. The CDR3 nucleotides are TGCGCCAGCAGCTTTGGAGGGGCCACAGATACGCAGTATTTT. Translation: CASSFGGATDTQYF.

The chain joins TRBV18 to TRBJ2-7; D is ambiguous. The CDR3 loop spans 15 amino acids. Germline V gives CDR1 KGHSH, CDR2 LQKENI. The V end was cut by 3 bases, the J end by 0 bases, with 12 bases between. CDR3 coding DNA: TGTGCCAGCTCACCTACAAGCAAAAACTCCTACGAGCAGTACTTC. Translated, it gives CASSPTSKNSYEQYF.

The chain recombines TRBV4-1 with TRBJ2-7, with D possibly being TRBD1 (6 bases). V dropped 0 bases and J dropped 5 bases, with 14 bases sitting between them. CDR1 and CDR2 (germline): MGHRA, YSYEKL. CDR3 size: 15 residues. The CDR3 nucleotides read TGCGCCAGCAGCCAAGATTACAGGGTAGGAGACGAGCAGTACTTC. This codes for CASSQDYRVGDEQYF.